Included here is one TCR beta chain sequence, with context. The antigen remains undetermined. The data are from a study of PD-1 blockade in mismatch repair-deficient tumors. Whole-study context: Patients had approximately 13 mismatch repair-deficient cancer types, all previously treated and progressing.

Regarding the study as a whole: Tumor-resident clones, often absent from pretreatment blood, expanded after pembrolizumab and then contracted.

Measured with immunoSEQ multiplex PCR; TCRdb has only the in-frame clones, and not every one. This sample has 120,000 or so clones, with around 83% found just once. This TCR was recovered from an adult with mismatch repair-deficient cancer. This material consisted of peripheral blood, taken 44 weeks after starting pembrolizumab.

For the CDR3, the DNA is TGTGCCAGCACCCCCGGGACAGGGTCGAACACCGGGGAGCTGTTTTTT. This translates into CASTPGTGSNTGELFF. The J gene is TRBJ2-2, the V gene TRBV11-2; 9 bases are shared with TRBD1. This CDR3 contains 16 residues. Germline loops: CDR1 SGHAT, CDR2 FQNNGV. V lost 7 bases, J lost 0 bases, and 6 bases stayed unmatched.